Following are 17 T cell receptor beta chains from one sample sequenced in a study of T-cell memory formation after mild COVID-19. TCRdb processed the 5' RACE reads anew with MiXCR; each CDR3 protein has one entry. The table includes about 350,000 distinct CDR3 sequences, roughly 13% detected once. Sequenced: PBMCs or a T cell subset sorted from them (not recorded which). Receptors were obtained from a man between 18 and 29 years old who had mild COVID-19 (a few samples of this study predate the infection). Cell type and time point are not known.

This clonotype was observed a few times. CDR3 in amino acids: CATSDSRAINEQFF. DNA of the CDR3: TGTGCCACCAGTGACTCCCGGGCGATCAATGAGCAGTTCTTC. This chain joins TRBV24-1 and TRBJ2-1; D unresolved. CDR3 length: 14 residues. V was trimmed by 4 bases and J by 6 bases, leaving 12 bases between them. Germline CDR1 reads KGHDR; CDR2 reads SFDVKD.

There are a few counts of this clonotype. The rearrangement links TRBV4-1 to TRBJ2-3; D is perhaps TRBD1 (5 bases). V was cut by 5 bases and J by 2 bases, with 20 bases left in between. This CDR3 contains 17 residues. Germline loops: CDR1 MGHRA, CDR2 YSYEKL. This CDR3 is CASSSNLGLPYTDTQYF. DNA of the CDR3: TGCGCCAGCAGCTCCAACCTGGGGCTTCCTTACACAGATACGCAGTATTTT.

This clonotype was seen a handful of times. The CDR3 here is CATSRDTEAFF. CDR3 DNA: TGTGCCACCAGCAGAGACACTGAAGCTTTCTTT. The chain employs TRBV15 and TRBJ1-1; D is uncertain. The CDR3 covers 11 residues. Germline CDR1 reads LNHNV; CDR2 reads YYDKDF (reference sequence). V was cut by 0 bases and J by 4 bases, with 0 bases left in between.

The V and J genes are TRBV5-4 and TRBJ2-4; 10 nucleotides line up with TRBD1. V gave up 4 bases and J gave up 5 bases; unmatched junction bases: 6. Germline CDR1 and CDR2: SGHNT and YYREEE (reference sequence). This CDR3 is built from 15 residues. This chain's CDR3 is CASSHPTGGENIQYF. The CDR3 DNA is TGTGCCAGCAGCCACCCGACAGGGGGCGAAAACATTCAGTACTTC.

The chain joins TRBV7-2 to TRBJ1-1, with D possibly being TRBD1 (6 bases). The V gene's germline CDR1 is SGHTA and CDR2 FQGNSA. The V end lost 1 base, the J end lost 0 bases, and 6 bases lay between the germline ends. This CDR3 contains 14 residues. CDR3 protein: CASSLEGVNTEAFF. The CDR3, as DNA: TGTGCCAGCAGCTTAGAGGGGGTGAACACTGAAGCTTTCTTT.

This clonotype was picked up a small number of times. The DNA for the CDR3 is TGTGCCAGCAGGGACCCAGGGGCGGGTGAAAAACTGTTTTTT. Its protein product is CASRDPGAGEKLFF. The chain carries TRBV27 and TRBJ1-4; perhaps TRBD1 as D (6 bases). The CDR3 spans 14 residues. The V gene lost 6 bases and the J gene lost 7 bases, with 15 bases spanning the gap. CDR1 is MNHEY and CDR2 is SMNVEV in the germline V gene (reference sequence). Filled out from reference TRBV27 and TRBJ1-4, the complete variable domain reads EAQVTQNPRYLITVTGKKLTVTCSQNMNHEYMSWYRQDPGLGLRQIYYSMNVEVTDKGDVPEGYKVSRKEKRNFPLILESPSPNQTSLYFCASRDPGAGEKLFFGSGTQLSVL.

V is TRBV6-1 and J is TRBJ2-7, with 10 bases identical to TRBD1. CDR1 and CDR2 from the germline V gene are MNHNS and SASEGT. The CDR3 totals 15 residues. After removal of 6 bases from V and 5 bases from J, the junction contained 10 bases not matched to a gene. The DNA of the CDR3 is TGTGCCAGCAGCCACCGCGGGACAGGGGTTGACGAGCAGTACTTC. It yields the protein CASSHRGTGVDEQYF.

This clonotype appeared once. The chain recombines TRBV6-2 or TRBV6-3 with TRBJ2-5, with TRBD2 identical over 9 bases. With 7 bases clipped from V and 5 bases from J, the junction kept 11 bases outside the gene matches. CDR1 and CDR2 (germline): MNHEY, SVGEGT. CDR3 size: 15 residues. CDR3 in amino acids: CASIHRAGGRETQYF. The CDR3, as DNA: TGTGCCAGCATCCACAGAGCGGGGGGTAGGGAGACCCAGTACTTC.

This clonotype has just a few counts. The CDR3 sequence is CASTLSGDSYNEQFF. CDR3 nucleotides: TGTGCCAGCACTCTTAGCGGGGACTCCTACAATGAGCAGTTCTTC. This chain joins TRBV6-6 and TRBJ2-1; TRBD2 aligns across 8 bases. V was pared by 7 bases and J by 0 bases, with 5 bases of the junction left unmatched. The CDR3 extends over 15 amino acids. Looked up from germline, CDR1 is MNHNY and CDR2 is SVGAGI (reference sequence).

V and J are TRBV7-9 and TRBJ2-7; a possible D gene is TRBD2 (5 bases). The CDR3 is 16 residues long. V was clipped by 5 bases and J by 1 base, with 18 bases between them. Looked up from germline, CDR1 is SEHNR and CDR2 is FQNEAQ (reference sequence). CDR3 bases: TGTGCCAGCAGCCCTCACCCGGACGGACTTTCCTACGAGCAGTACTTC. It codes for CASSPHPDGLSYEQYF.

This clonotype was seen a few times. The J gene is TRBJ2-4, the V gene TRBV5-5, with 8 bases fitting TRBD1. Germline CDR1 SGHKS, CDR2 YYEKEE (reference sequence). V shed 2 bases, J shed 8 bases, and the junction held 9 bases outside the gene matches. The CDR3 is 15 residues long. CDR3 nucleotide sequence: TGTGCCAGCAGCTTTCATCACAGGGGGTCGGACATTCAGTACTTC. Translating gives CASSFHHRGSDIQYF.

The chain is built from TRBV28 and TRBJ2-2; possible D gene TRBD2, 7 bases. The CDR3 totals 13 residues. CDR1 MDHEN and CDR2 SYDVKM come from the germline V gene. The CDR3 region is CAARGLNTGELFF. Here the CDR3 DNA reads TGTGCTGCGCGGGGGCTGAACACCGGGGAGCTGTTTTTT.

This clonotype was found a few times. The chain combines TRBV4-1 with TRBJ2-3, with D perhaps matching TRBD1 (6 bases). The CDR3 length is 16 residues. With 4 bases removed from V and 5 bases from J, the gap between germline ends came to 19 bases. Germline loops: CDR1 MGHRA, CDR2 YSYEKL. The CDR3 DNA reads TGCGCCAGCAGCCTAATAACAGGGAGTCAAGGAGATACGCAGTATTTT. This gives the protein CASSLITGSQGDTQYF.

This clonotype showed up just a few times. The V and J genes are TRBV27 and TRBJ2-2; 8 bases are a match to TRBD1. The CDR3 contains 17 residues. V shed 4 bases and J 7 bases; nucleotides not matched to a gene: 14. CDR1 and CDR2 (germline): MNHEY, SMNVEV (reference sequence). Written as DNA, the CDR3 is TGTGCCAGCAGTTCCCGAGTAGGCAGGGGGCAGGACGGGGAGCTGTTTTTT. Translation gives CASSSRVGRGQDGELFF.

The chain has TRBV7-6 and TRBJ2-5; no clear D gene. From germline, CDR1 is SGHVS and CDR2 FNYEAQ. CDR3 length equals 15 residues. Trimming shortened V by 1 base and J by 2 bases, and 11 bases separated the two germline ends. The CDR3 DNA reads TGTGCCAGCAGCTTAGAGTTGCACAGACAAGAGACCCAGTACTTC. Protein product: CASSLELHRQETQYF. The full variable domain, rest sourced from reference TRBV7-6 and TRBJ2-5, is GAGVSQSPRYKVTKRGQDVALRCDPISGHVSLYWYRQALGQGPEFLTYFNYEAQQDKSGLPNDRFSAERPEGSISTLTIQRTEQRDSAMYRCASSLELHRQETQYFGPGTRLLVL.

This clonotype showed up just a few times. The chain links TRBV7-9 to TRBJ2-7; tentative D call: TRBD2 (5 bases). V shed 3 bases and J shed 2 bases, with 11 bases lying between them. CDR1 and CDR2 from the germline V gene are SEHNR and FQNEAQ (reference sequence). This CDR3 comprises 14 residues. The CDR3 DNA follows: TGTGCCAGCAGCTTCATGACGGGAACCTACGAGCAGTACTTC. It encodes CASSFMTGTYEQYF.

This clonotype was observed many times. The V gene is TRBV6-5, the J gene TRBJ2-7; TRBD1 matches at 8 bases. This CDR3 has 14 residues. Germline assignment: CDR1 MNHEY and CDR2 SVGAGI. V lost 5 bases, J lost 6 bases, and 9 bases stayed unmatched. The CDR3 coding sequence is TGTGCCAGCAGTCAAGGGGACAGGAGGGGCGAGCAGTACTTC. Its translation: CASSQGDRRGEQYF.